Below, 22 T cell receptor beta chains from the same sample are listed, as sequenced in a study of early T cells in non-severe SARS-CoV-2 infection. TCRdb reprocessed the 5' RACE reads via MiXCR and lists one record per CDR3 protein. The data contain tens of thousands of distinct CDR3 sequences, 10% of them singletons. The specimen was whole blood. The receptors were gathered from an adult who was a healthcare worker with PCR-confirmed SARS-CoV-2 infection or an uninfected control (not recorded which).

This clonotype was seen repeatedly, ten times or more. The gene calls are TRBV6-6 and TRBJ2-7, with D unclear. The CDR3 sequence is 15 residues long. CDR1 MNHNY and CDR2 SVGAGI come from the germline V gene (reference sequence). V shed 0 bases and J shed 5 bases, with 14 bases lying between them. The CDR3 loop reads CASSYSMGRIHEQYF. The DNA for the CDR3 is TGTGCCAGCAGTTACTCGATGGGCAGGATCCACGAGCAGTACTTC.

The chain combines TRBV5-5 with TRBJ1-4; D not certain. This CDR3 spans 13 amino acids. Germline loops: CDR1 SGHKS, CDR2 YYEKEE (reference sequence). Trimming left V 1 base short and J 6 bases short, with 7 bases between. The CDR3 DNA sequence: TGTGCCAGCAGCTTGTCGCTTCATGAAAAACTGTTTTTT. It yields the protein CASSLSLHEKLFF.

There are many counts of this clonotype. This chain connects TRBV15 to TRBJ2-7; D unclear. Looked up from germline, CDR1 is LNHNV and CDR2 is YYDKDF (reference sequence). Trimming removed 5 bases from V and 6 bases from J, with 11 bases in between. This CDR3 is 12 amino acids long. CDR3 DNA: TGTGCCACCAGCGTAAGACGGGCCGAGCAGTACTTC. This gives the protein CATSVRRAEQYF.

The sample holds many counts of this clonotype. The chain recombines TRBV7-2 with TRBJ2-4; tentative D call: TRBD2 (7 bases). Germline CDR1 reads SGHTA; CDR2 reads FQGNSA. This CDR3 is built from 16 residues. With 7 bases removed from V and 3 bases from J, the gap between germline ends came to 19 bases. In nucleotides, the CDR3 is TGTGCCAGCAACCCAAGGGGGGGGGCAGTCAAAAACATTCAGTACTTC. Its translation: CASNPRGGAVKNIQYF.

This clonotype was observed at least ten times. This sequence joins TRBV12-5 and TRBJ2-1; D gene ambiguous. CDR3 length: 17 residues. The germline CDR1 and CDR2 sequences are LGHNT and FRNRAP. Trimming cost V 7 bases and J 3 bases, with 22 bases left between them. The CDR3 is CASAARGAQTIYNEQFF. CDR3 coding DNA: TGTGCTAGTGCAGCTCGAGGCGCCCAAACGATCTACAATGAGCAGTTCTTC. Full variable domain (outside the CDR3, taken from reference TRBV12-5 and TRBJ2-1): DARVTQTPRHKVTEMGQEVTMRCQPILGHNTVFWYRQTMMQGLELLAYFRNRAPLDDSGMPKDRFSAEMPDATLATLKIQPSEPRDSAVYFCASAARGAQTIYNEQFFGPGTRLTVL.

This clonotype occurred many times. The chain employs TRBV10-3 and TRBJ2-2; possible D gene TRBD1, 6 bases. In germline, CDR1 is ENHRY, CDR2 SYGVKD. The CDR3 sequence is 16 residues long. Deletions cut 0 bases from V and 1 base from J, with 9 bases between. The CDR3 is CAISESRTVNTGELFF. CDR3 bases: TGTGCCATCAGTGAGTCGAGGACAGTGAACACCGGGGAGCTGTTTTTT.

Many counts were recorded for this clonotype. The chain links TRBV7-6 to TRBJ2-3; D is unclear. The ends were cut back, 1 base at V and 1 base at J, with 9 bases in the middle. The CDR3 length is 15 residues. In germline, CDR1 is SGHVS, CDR2 FNYEAQ. The CDR3 DNA follows: TGTGCCAGCAGCTTAGGTCAGTCAGGCACAGATACGCAGTATTTT. Its protein product is CASSLGQSGTDTQYF.

This clonotype was detected many times. The genes are TRBV4-3 and TRBJ2-1; 9 bases align to TRBD2. The ends lost 0 bases at V and 8 bases at J; junction bases unmatched: 11. CDR3 length: 17 amino acids. CDR1 and CDR2 from the germline V gene are LGHNA and YSLEER. The CDR3 spells CASSQDVASGIEDEQFF. CDR3 DNA sequence: TGCGCCAGCAGCCAAGATGTGGCTAGCGGGATTGAAGATGAGCAGTTCTTC.

This clonotype was counted between two and nine times. V and J are TRBV7-9 and TRBJ2-7; TRBD2 agrees at 10 bases. This CDR3 has 15 residues. The junction had 5 bases not matched to a gene; V was cut back by 4 bases and J by 2 bases. Germline V gene sequence: CDR1 SEHNR, CDR2 FQNEAQ (reference sequence). The CDR3 nucleotides are TGTGCCAGCAGCTCAGGAGCGGGGGGGACCTACGAGCAGTACTTC. Residues: CASSSGAGGTYEQYF.

This clonotype was observed many times. The chain couples TRBV5-4 to TRBJ1-2, with 9 bases matching TRBD1. The CDR3 sequence is 13 residues long. The trim removed 4 bases at V and 7 bases at J, leaving 5 bases unmatched. The germline gives CDR1 SGHNT, CDR2 YYREEE (reference sequence). The CDR3 reads CASSRGTGRGYTF. CDR3 in DNA: TGTGCCAGCAGCCGCGGGACAGGGCGTGGCTACACCTTC.

This clonotype has more than one count but fewer than ten. V and J are TRBV18 and TRBJ2-2; a possible D gene is TRBD2 (5 bases). V was pared by 2 bases and J by 4 bases, with 11 bases between. Germline CDR1 reads KGHSH; CDR2 reads LQKENI. This CDR3 contains 15 residues. The CDR3 spells CASSPNKDFTGELFF. CDR3 nucleotides: TGTGCCAGCTCACCAAATAAGGACTTCACCGGGGAGCTGTTTTTT.

In this sample, this clonotype turned up a few times. V usage is TRBV2 and J usage is TRBJ1-1; TRBD1 might be the D (5 bases). This CDR3 contains 13 residues. Trimming removed 7 bases from V and 6 bases from J, with 15 bases in between. The germline V gene has CDR1 SNHLY and CDR2 FYNNEI. The CDR3 DNA reads TGTGCCAGCAAACAAACAGGAGTTTCTGAAGCTTTCTTT. It is translated as CASKQTGVSEAFF.

This clonotype showed up just a few times. The rearrangement joins TRBV27 to TRBJ1-5, with 7 bases matching TRBD1. CDR1 is MNHEY, CDR2 SMNVEV, per germline (reference sequence). V dropped 5 bases and J dropped 1; count of bases not matched to a gene: 8. This CDR3 is built from 16 residues. CDR3 in DNA: TGTGCCAGCAGTCCACGGACAGGTCTAAGCAATCAGCCCCAGCATTTT. Protein product: CASSPRTGLSNQPQHF.

This clonotype was seen only a few times. The chain recombines TRBV12-3 or TRBV12-4 with TRBJ1-1, with TRBD1 as a possible D gene (5 bases). The CDR3 length is 13 residues. The V gene lost 7 bases and the J gene lost 2 bases, with 11 bases spanning the gap. The CDR3 sequence: CASIRTPNTEAFF. In DNA form, the CDR3 reads TGTGCCAGCATCCGGACACCAAACACTGAAGCTTTCTTT.

This clonotype showed up many times. The rearrangement joins TRBV6-6 to TRBJ2-1; D may be TRBD2 (5 bases). Germline assignment: CDR1 MNHNY and CDR2 SVGAGI (reference sequence). The V end lost 5 bases, the J end lost 2 bases, and 13 bases lay between the germline ends. The length of the CDR3 is 15 residues. This chain's CDR3 is CASSRIAPTYNEQFF. CDR3 bases: TGTGCCAGCAGTCGTATAGCGCCCACCTACAATGAGCAGTTCTTC.

This clonotype was counted between two and nine times. The V gene is TRBV7-9, the J gene TRBJ1-5, with 10 bases fitting TRBD1. Germline CDR1 and CDR2: SEHNR and FQNEAQ (reference sequence). The ends lost 3 bases at V and 1 base at J; junction bases unmatched: 3. The CDR3 contains 16 residues. CDR3 sequence: CASSLGTGESNQPQHF. The DNA of the CDR3 is TGTGCCAGCAGCTTGGGGACAGGGGAAAGCAATCAGCCCCAGCATTTT. Looking up the rest from reference TRBV7-9 and TRBJ1-5 gives the full variable domain: DTGVSQNPRHKITKRGQNVTFRCDPISEHNRLYWYRQTLGQGPEFLTYFQNEAQLEKSRLLSDRFSAERPKGSFSTLEIQRTEQGDSAMYLCASSLGTGESNQPQHFGDGTRLSIL.

DNA for the CDR3: TGTGCCACCCAGGGACAGGGAAGCACAGATACGCAGTATTTT. It codes for CATQGQGSTDTQYF. This sequence joins TRBV24-1 and TRBJ2-3; 9 bases agree with TRBD1. CDR1 KGHDR and CDR2 SFDVKD come from the germline V gene. With 9 bases clipped from V and 0 bases from J, the junction kept 3 bases outside the gene matches. The CDR3 has 14 residues.

The gene calls are TRBV5-1 and TRBJ1-3; D remains unclear. CDR1 and CDR2 from the germline V gene are SGHRS and YFSETQ. The CDR3 is 12 residues long. With 2 bases removed from V and 2 bases from J, the gap between germline ends came to 2 bases. The CDR3 region is CASSFTGNTIYF. In nucleotides, the CDR3 is TGCGCCAGCAGCTTTACTGGAAACACCATATATTTT.

This clonotype was observed a handful of times. CDR3 DNA: TGCAGTGCTCCAAAGCGGGGTAGCACAGATACGCAGTATTTT. It is translated as CSAPKRGSTDTQYF. The rearrangement joins TRBV20-1 to TRBJ2-3, with TRBD2 matching 7 bases. This CDR3 spans 14 amino acids. V dropped 5 bases and J dropped 0; count of bases not matched to a gene: 5. The germline V gene has CDR1 DFQATT and CDR2 SNEGSKA (reference sequence).

The sample holds a few counts of this clonotype. This chain uses TRBV7-2 with TRBJ1-1; D might be TRBD1 (5 bases). The CDR3 spans 14 residues. The germline CDR1 and CDR2 sequences are SGHTA and FQGNSA. With 5 bases removed from V and 4 bases from J, the gap between germline ends came to 14 bases. DNA of the CDR3: TGTGCCAGCAGCCCCCAGGGTTTCGGCACTGAAGCTTTCTTT. Its translation: CASSPQGFGTEAFF.

This clonotype has a handful of counts. V is TRBV5-1 and J is TRBJ1-3; D call uncertain. Trimming removed 4 bases from V and 0 bases from J, with 14 bases in between. Germline V CDR1 and CDR2: SGHRS, YFSETQ. The CDR3 is 16 residues long. CDR3 protein: CASSRTLQSSGNTIYF. CDR3 nucleotide sequence: TGCGCCAGCAGCCGGACCTTACAGAGCTCTGGAAACACCATATATTTT.

This clonotype occurred many times. The J gene is TRBJ2-5, the V gene TRBV12-3 or TRBV12-4; TRBD1 matches at 9 bases. The CDR3 is 15 amino acids. V lost 6 bases, J lost 1 base, and 6 bases stayed unmatched. The CDR3 spells CASSDDRGSQETQYF. The CDR3 DNA follows: TGTGCCAGCAGCGATGACAGGGGGTCCCAAGAGACCCAGTACTTC.